Following are 26 T cell receptor beta chains from one sample sequenced in a study of T cell responses to AZD1222 COVID-19 vaccine. TCRdb keeps only in-frame clones here, not all; method: immunoSEQ multiplex PCR. The sample lists under 150,000 clones, approximately 90% occurring once. Source: peripheral blood, taken on day 0 of AZD1222 vaccination. Receptors were obtained from an adult in good health.

This chain links TRBV7-9 with TRBJ1-1; D uncertain. Germline V lookup: CDR1 SEHNR, CDR2 FQNEAQ (reference sequence). The CDR3 runs 13 residues. V was shortened by 0 bases and J by 11 bases, with 13 bases between the two germline ends. CDR3 sequence: CASSLASQTEAFF. The CDR3 DNA reads TGTGCCAGCAGCTTAGCATCCCAGACGGAGGCTTTCTTT. The full variable domain, with the rest looked up from reference TRBV7-9 and TRBJ1-1, is DTGVSQNPRHKITKRGQNVTFRCDPISEHNRLYWYRQTLGQGPEFLTYFQNEAQLEKSRLLSDRFSAERPKGSFSTLEIQRTEQGDSAMYLCASSLASQTEAFFGQGTRLTVV.

This clone was seen once. The genes are TRBV24-1 and TRBJ2-5; D gene unclear. The germline CDR1 and CDR2 sequences are KGHDR and SFDVKD. This CDR3 is built from 12 residues. Trimming removed 5 bases from V and 3 bases from J, with 6 bases in between. The CDR3 DNA is TGTGCCACCAGTGGACTGGAAGAGACCCAGTACTTC. Residues: CATSGLEETQYF.

The chain links TRBV9 to TRBJ2-2; TRBD1 agrees at 7 bases. This CDR3 spans 14 amino acids. Germline V gene sequence: CDR1 SGDLS, CDR2 YYNGEE. Germline trimming cut 3 bases from V and 6 bases from J; bases unmatched to any gene: 5. This chain's CDR3 is CASSATTGPGELFF. Written as DNA, the CDR3 is TGTGCCAGCAGCGCGACGACAGGGCCCGGGGAGCTGTTTTTT.

The chain is built from TRBV2 and TRBJ1-5; 11 bases agree with TRBD1. Germline V gene data show CDR1 as SNHLY and CDR2 as FYNNEI. V shed 5 bases and J 6 bases; nucleotides not matched to a gene: 6. This CDR3 region has 15 residues. The CDR3 spells CASSPRTGGVQPQHF. The DNA of the CDR3 is TGTGCCAGCAGTCCCAGGACAGGGGGCGTTCAGCCCCAGCATTTT.

This clone was seen a single time. The V call is TRBV9, the J call TRBJ1-6; D gene ambiguous. This CDR3 region has 14 residues. Germline V gene sequence: CDR1 SGDLS, CDR2 YYNGEE. Trimming left V 2 bases short and J 5 bases short, with 8 bases between. CDR3 nucleotide sequence: TGTGCCAGCAGCGTGAACAGCAATAATTCACCCCTCCACTTT. Its translation is CASSVNSNNSPLHF.

The chain couples TRBV5-1 to TRBJ1-1, with D unclear. The CDR3 has 14 amino acids. Germline V gene sequence: CDR1 SGHRS, CDR2 YFSETQ. Trimming removed 0 bases from V and 4 bases from J, with 10 bases in between. CDR3 sequence: CASSLDRPATEAFF. The CDR3 coding sequence is TGCGCCAGCAGCTTGGACAGACCGGCCACTGAAGCTTTCTTT.

The chain links TRBV18 to TRBJ2-2; possibly TRBD2 for D (6 bases). The CDR3 sequence is 14 residues long. Germline lookup yields CDR1 KGHSH and CDR2 LQKENI. V was trimmed by 1 base and J by 7 bases, leaving 10 bases between them. CDR3 amino acids: CASSPLTGDGELFF. The CDR3, as DNA: TGTGCCAGCTCACCACTCACGGGGGACGGGGAGCTGTTTTTT.

V gene TRBV5-1 combines with J gene TRBJ2-5, with D hard to call. Per germline, CDR1 SGHRS and CDR2 YFSETQ. This CDR3 has 15 residues. The germline V and J ends were trimmed by 0 bases and 0 bases, with 9 bases remaining between them. The CDR3 DNA sequence: TGCGCCAGCAGCTTGGTGGACGGAAACCAAGAGACCCAGTACTTC. It yields the protein CASSLVDGNQETQYF.

CDR3 sequence (DNA): TGTGCCAGTAGAGGATTCTTTCTGGGCGAAGAAAAACTGTTTTTT. The encoded protein is CASRGFFLGEEKLFF. The chain employs TRBV19 and TRBJ1-4; D gene uncertain. Germline CDR1 LNHDA, CDR2 SQIVND (reference sequence). This CDR3 comprises 15 residues. The ends were cut back, 6 bases at V and 8 bases at J, with 19 bases in the middle.

This clone was seen a handful of times. V is TRBV4-3 and J is TRBJ2-1; TRBD2 matches 8 bases. This CDR3 has 17 amino acids. Losses at the gene ends were 3 bases for V and 5 bases for J; bases not matched to a gene: 12. The germline gives CDR1 LGHNA, CDR2 YSLEER. The CDR3 spells CASSHQLAGPTHNEQFF. CDR3 coding DNA: TGCGCCAGCAGCCACCAATTAGCGGGGCCGACTCACAATGAGCAGTTCTTC.

The V call is TRBV28, the J call TRBJ1-2; TRBD1 matches at 10 bases. CDR1 and CDR2 (germline): MDHEN, SYDVKM. The CDR3 sequence is 13 residues long. The ends lost 8 bases at V and 4 bases at J; junction bases unmatched: 4. In DNA form, the CDR3 reads TGTGCCAGCGTAGGGGACAGGGGCTATGGCTACACCTTC. Amino acid sequence: CASVGDRGYGYTF.

The CDR3: CASSSGQGHYGYTF. CDR3 nucleotide sequence: TGTGCCAGCAGTTCGGGACAGGGGCACTATGGCTACACCTTC. The rearrangement joins TRBV6-1 to TRBJ1-2, with 10 bases aligning to TRBD1. V was pared by 5 bases and J by 3 bases, with 3 bases of the junction left unmatched. The CDR3 totals 14 residues. Germline loops: CDR1 MNHNS, CDR2 SASEGT.

This clone has only one observation. V is TRBV9 and J is TRBJ2-2; D could derive from TRBD1 or TRBD2 (6 bases each). V was trimmed by 4 bases and J by 7 bases, leaving 11 bases between them. CDR1 SGDLS and CDR2 YYNGEE come from the germline V gene. The CDR3 runs to 13 residues. Here the CDR3 DNA reads TGTGCCAGCAGCTTTAGGGGGGACGGGGAGCTGTTTTTT. This gives the protein CASSFRGDGELFF.

The J gene is TRBJ2-7, the V gene TRBV6-5; 8 nucleotides match TRBD2. CDR1 MNHEY and CDR2 SVGAGI come from the germline V gene. This CDR3 has 15 residues. J lost 2 bases, V lost 7 bases, and 10 bases had no gene match. CDR3 protein: CASTNRGGTTYEQYF. The CDR3 nucleotides are TGTGCCAGCACCAACCGGGGGGGGACAACCTACGAGCAGTACTTC.

The chain has TRBV4-2 and TRBJ1-3; possible D gene TRBD1, 6 bases. This CDR3 region has 16 residues. CDR1 is LGHNA and CDR2 is YNFKEQ in the germline V gene. With 1 base removed from V and 5 bases from J, the gap between germline ends came to 15 bases. Here the CDR3 DNA reads TGTGCCAGCAGCCAAGTCCCAACAGGGAGAAGAAACACCATATATTTT. Encoded protein: CASSQVPTGRRNTIYF.

The chain joins TRBV6-5 to TRBJ1-6; no definite D call. Per germline, CDR1 MNHEY and CDR2 SVGAGI. This CDR3 spans 14 amino acids. The ends were cut back, 11 bases at V and 0 bases at J, with 11 bases in the middle. Here the CDR3 reads CAGSFSSYNSPLHF. In DNA, the CDR3 is TGTGCCGGGTCGTTCAGCTCCTATAATTCACCCCTCCACTTT.

This chain links TRBV6-6 with TRBJ1-3; D is uncertain. The germline gives CDR1 MNHNY, CDR2 SVGAGI (reference sequence). This CDR3 is 13 amino acids long. Trimming stripped 10 bases from V and 0 bases from J, with 10 bases between. This CDR3 is CATVLGSGNTIYF. DNA for the CDR3: TGTGCCACAGTACTGGGCTCTGGAAACACCATATATTTT.

The rearrangement links TRBV11-3 to TRBJ2-1; 8 bases match TRBD2. The germline V gene encodes CDR1 SGHNT and CDR2 YENEEA. V trimming: 4 bases; J trimming: 4 bases; junction bases outside the gene matches: 3. This CDR3 region has 14 residues. The CDR3 sequence: CASSSGLAYNEQFF. CDR3 DNA: TGTGCCAGCAGCTCAGGACTAGCTTACAATGAGCAGTTCTTC.

This chain uses TRBV7-8 with TRBJ1-5; D uncertain. This CDR3 spans 13 amino acids. Trimming took 1 base from V and 8 from J, leaving 9 bases between them. Germline V gene lookup returns CDR1 SGHVS and CDR2 FQNEAQ. The chain's CDR3 is CASSLGGVKPQHF. For the CDR3, the DNA is TGTGCCAGCAGCTTAGGCGGGGTGAAGCCCCAGCATTTT.

The chain carries TRBV20-1 and TRBJ2-5; 8 nucleotides align to TRBD1. CDR1 DFQATT and CDR2 SNEGSKA come from the germline V gene (reference sequence). The CDR3 consists of 11 residues. CDR3 loop: CSLDRGETQYF. In DNA, the CDR3 is TGCAGCCTAGACAGGGGAGAGACCCAGTACTTC.

This chain joins TRBV7-8 and TRBJ2-1, with a weak D call TRBD2 (6 bases). The CDR3 loop spans 17 amino acids. The germline V gene encodes CDR1 SGHVS and CDR2 FQNEAQ. Trimming pared 4 bases from V and 2 bases from J, leaving 18 bases between. CDR3 sequence reads: CASSSRRDLAAYNEQFF. The CDR3 DNA reads TGTGCCAGCAGCTCCCGCCGGGACTTAGCAGCCTACAATGAGCAGTTCTTC.

The V and J genes are TRBV19 and TRBJ1-5; 9 bases are a match to TRBD1. V shed 7 bases, J shed 7 bases, and the junction held 14 bases outside the gene matches. The CDR3 has 16 residues. Germline loops: CDR1 LNHDA, CDR2 SQIVND (reference sequence). The CDR3, as DNA: TGTGCCAGTACCTCCGGACAGGGGACCACGAGGCAGCCCCAGCATTTT. This gives the protein CASTSGQGTTRQPQHF.

The chain couples TRBV5-4 to TRBJ1-4; the D is unclear. The germline V gene encodes CDR1 SGHNT and CDR2 YYREEE (reference sequence). V was pared by 1 base and J by 7 bases, with 8 bases between. There are 13 residues in the CDR3. The CDR3 DNA follows: TGTGCCAGCAGCTTGTGGCAGTCTGAAAAACTGTTTTTT. This sequence encodes CASSLWQSEKLFF.

In regard to this clone: Germline is not matched at one junction end, which may reflect a read error. The chain joins TRBV2 to TRBJ1-6; D is undetermined. CDR1 is SNHLY and CDR2 is FYNNEI in the germline V gene. The CDR3 is made up of 12 amino acids. The CDR3 protein is CASSDYSSPLHF. The DNA of the CDR3 is TGTGCCAGCAGTGATTATAGTTCACCCCTCCACTTT.

The rearrangement uses TRBV10-3 and TRBJ2-5; 13 positions agree with TRBD2. Looked up from germline, CDR1 is ENHRY and CDR2 is SYGVKD. This CDR3 has 15 residues. Trimming cost V 6 bases and J 5 bases; bases outside gene matches: 6. CDR3 sequence reads: CAISPGTSGAETQYF. CDR3 nucleotides: TGTGCCATCAGCCCAGGGACTAGCGGGGCGGAGACCCAGTACTTC.

This sequence joins TRBV12-3 or TRBV12-4 and TRBJ2-1; D remains unclear. V lost 5 bases and J 10 bases, leaving 15 bases between the germline ends. The CDR3 extends over 13 amino acids. CDR3 loop: CASSAQARNEQFF. DNA of the CDR3: TGTGCCAGCAGTGCCCAAGCTAGAAACGAGCAGTTCTTC.